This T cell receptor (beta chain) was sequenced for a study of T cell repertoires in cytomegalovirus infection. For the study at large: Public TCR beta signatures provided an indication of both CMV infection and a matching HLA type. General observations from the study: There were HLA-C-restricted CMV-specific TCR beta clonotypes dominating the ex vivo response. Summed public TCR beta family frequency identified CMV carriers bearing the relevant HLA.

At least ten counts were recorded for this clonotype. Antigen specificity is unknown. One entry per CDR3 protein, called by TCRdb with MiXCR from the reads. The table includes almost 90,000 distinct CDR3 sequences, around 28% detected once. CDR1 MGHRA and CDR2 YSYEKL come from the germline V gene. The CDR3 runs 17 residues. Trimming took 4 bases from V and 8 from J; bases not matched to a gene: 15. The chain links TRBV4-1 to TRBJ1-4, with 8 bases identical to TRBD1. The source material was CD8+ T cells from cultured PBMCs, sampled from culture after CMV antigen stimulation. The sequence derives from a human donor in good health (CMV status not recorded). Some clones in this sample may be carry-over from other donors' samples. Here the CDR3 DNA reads TGCGCCAGCAGCCTCCTCTGGGTCCGGGACAGGAAAGAAAAACTGTTTTTT. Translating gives CASSLLWVRDRKEKLFF.